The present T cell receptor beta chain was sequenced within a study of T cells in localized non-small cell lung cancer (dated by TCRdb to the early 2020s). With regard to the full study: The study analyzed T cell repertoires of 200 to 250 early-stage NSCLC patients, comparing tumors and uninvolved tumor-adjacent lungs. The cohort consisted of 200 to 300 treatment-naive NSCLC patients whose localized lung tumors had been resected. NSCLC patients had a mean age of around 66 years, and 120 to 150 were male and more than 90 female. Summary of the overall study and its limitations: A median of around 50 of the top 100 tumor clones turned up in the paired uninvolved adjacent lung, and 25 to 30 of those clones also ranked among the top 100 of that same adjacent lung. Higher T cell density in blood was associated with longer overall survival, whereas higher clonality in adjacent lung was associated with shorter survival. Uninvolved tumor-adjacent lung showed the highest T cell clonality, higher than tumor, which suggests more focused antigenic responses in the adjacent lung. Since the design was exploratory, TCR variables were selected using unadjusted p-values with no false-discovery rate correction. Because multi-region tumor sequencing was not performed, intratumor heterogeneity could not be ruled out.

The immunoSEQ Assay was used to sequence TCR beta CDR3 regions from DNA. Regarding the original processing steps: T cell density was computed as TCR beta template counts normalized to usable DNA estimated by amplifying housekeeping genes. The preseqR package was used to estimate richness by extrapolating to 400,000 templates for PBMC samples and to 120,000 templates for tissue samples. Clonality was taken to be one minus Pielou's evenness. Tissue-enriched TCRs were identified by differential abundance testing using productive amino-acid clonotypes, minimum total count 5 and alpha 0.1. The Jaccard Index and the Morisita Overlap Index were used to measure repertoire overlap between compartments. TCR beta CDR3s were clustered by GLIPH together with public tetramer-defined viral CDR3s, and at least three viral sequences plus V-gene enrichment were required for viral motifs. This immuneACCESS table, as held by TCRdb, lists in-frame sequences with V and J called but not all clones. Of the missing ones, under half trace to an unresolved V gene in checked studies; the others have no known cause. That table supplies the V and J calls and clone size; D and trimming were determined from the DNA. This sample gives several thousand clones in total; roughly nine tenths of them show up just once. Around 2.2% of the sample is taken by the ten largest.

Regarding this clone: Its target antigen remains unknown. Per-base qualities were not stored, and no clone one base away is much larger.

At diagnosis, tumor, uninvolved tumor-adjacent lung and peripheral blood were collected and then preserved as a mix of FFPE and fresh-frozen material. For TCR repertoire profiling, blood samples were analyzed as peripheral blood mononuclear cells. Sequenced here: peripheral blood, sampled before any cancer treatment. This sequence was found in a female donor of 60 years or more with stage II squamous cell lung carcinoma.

The nucleotide sequence is given as TGTGCCAGCAGTGAAGGGTACGAGCAGTACTTC. This yields the protein CASSEGYEQYF. The sequence links TRBV6-1 to TRBJ2-7, with no reliable assignment of the D segment. The CDR3 runs 11 residues from the cysteine to the phenylalanine. CDR3 DNA only is kept here, 33 bases in frame from base 1. The V end loses 1 base and the J end loses 4 bases, and a stretch of 2 bases separates them. CDR1 and CDR2 are drawn from the germline V gene: MNHNS, SASEGT.